This TCR beta chain was captured by sequencing in a study of T cells in tuberculosis. At study entry, adolescents had tuberculin skin tests and IGRA screening. Sequencing was performed with immunoSEQ multiplex PCR; in TCRdb, only in-frame clones are kept and a portion is missing. The data show tens of thousands of clones, about 90% seen once. The source material was PBMCs. This sequence was found in a donor aged 10-29 years with latent tuberculosis or without tuberculosis infection. Some clones in this sample may be carry-over from other donors' samples.

DNA of the CDR3: TGTGCCAGCAGCCCCACCCAACTAGCGGCCTCCTACGAGCAGTACTTC. Translation gives CASSPTQLAASYEQYF. The chain couples TRBV2 to TRBJ2-7; 8 nucleotides match TRBD2. The CDR3 extends over 16 amino acids. Germline-derived CDR1 and CDR2 are SNHLY and FYNNEI. Germline trimming cut 6 bases from V and 0 bases from J; bases unmatched to any gene: 10. Using reference TRBV2 and TRBJ2-7 for the parts outside the CDR3, the full variable domain is EPEVTQTPSHQVTQMGQEVILRCVPISNHLYFYWYRQILGQKVEFLVSFYNNEISEKSEIFDDQFSVERPDGSNFTLKIRSTKLEDSAMYFCASSPTQLAASYEQYFGPGTRLTVT.